This paragraph reports one T cell receptor beta chain. This sample is part of a study of Graves' ophthalmopathy and Graves' hyperthyroidism. Looked up from germline, CDR1 is MGHDK and CDR2 is SYGVNS. Trimming stripped 6 bases from V and 7 bases from J, with 18 bases between. The CDR3 length is 15 residues. The TCR beta CDR3 regions underwent amplification from RNA transcripts. The first-round RT-PCR employed HTBI primers together with the Qiagen OneStep RT-PCR kit. A multiplex PCR was then performed as the second round. One entry per CDR3 protein, called by TCRdb with MiXCR from the multiplex PCR reads. The sample consists of roughly 700,000 distinct CDR3 sequences, around 40% of them appearing once.

V is TRBV25-1 and J is TRBJ2-2, with D tentatively TRBD2 (5 bases). The receptor's source is an adult man with Graves' ophthalmopathy. Sequenced sample: peripheral blood. The CDR3 reads CASSLDRGGDGELFF. The DNA for the CDR3 is TGTGCCAGCAGCCTCGACCGCGGAGGCGACGGGGAGCTGTTTTTT.